A single sample gave rise to the 9 T cell receptor beta chains below, sequenced in a study of neurological immune-mediated disorders. Using its own MiXCR run on the 5' RACE reads, TCRdb lists one record per CDR3 protein. This sample has roughly 30,000 distinct CDR3 sequences, with approximately 6.6% found just once. The sequenced sample consisted of PBMCs. These receptors came from a woman between 50 and 59 years old in good health.

The CDR3 loop is CAISYSEGEQYF. CDR3 in DNA: TGTGCCATCAGCTACAGCGAAGGCGAGCAGTACTTC. The V gene is TRBV10-3, the J gene TRBJ2-7; D remains ambiguous. Per the germline V gene, CDR1 is ENHRY and CDR2 is SYGVKD. This CDR3 is built from 12 residues. V was cut by 6 bases and J by 6 bases, with 12 bases left in between.

By sample share, this clonotype is medium-sized (0.01 to 0.1%). V gene TRBV7-6 combines with J gene TRBJ2-7; perhaps TRBD2 as D (6 bases). The CDR3 covers 14 residues. The V end lost 0 bases, the J end lost 2 bases, and 8 bases lay between the germline ends. The germline V gene encodes CDR1 SGHVS and CDR2 FNYEAQ. The DNA for the CDR3 is TGTGCCAGCAGCTTAGCGCCGGGAGCCTACGAGCAGTACTTC. Its translation is CASSLAPGAYEQYF.

This clonotype was recorded at least ten times. J is TRBJ2-1 and V is TRBV5-1, with D perhaps TRBD2 (5 bases). The CDR3 has 12 amino acids. Germline V gene data show CDR1 as SGHRS and CDR2 as YFSETQ. V lost 2 bases to trimming and J lost 9 bases, with 9 bases between them. The CDR3 DNA reads as TGCGCCAGCAGCTTTTTACGGGGTGAGCAGTTCTTC. Translated, it gives CASSFLRGEQFF.

There are many counts of this clonotype. The rearrangement uses TRBV7-8 and TRBJ2-3, with 14 nucleotides matching TRBD2. The CDR3 runs to 18 residues. In germline, CDR1 is SGHVS, CDR2 FQNEAQ. With V trimmed by 3 bases and J by 2 bases, 7 bases remained unmatched. This CDR3 is CASSFRLAGGQDTDTQYF. The DNA of the CDR3 is TGTGCCAGCAGCTTCAGACTAGCGGGGGGGCAGGACACAGATACGCAGTATTTT.

This clonotype was detected ten times or more. The chain uses TRBV18 and TRBJ2-4, with D possibly TRBD1 on 6 matching bases. The germline V gene has CDR1 KGHSH and CDR2 LQKENI. The CDR3 totals 15 residues. V was pared by 1 base and J by 3 bases, with 10 bases between. CDR3 region: CASSPQGVLKNIQYF. The DNA of the CDR3 is TGTGCCAGCTCACCACAGGGGGTACTCAAAAACATTCAGTACTTC.

The chain links TRBV15 to TRBJ2-1; 14 bases line up with TRBD2. CDR1 is LNHNV and CDR2 is YYDKDF in the germline V gene (reference sequence). This CDR3 spans 14 amino acids. V lost 3 bases and J lost 10; bases outside the gene matches: 2. In nucleotides, the CDR3 is TGTGCCACCAGCAGGGGACTAGCGGGAGAGGAGCAGTTCTTC. Translation: CATSRGLAGEEQFF.

There are many counts of this clonotype. V gene TRBV20-1 combines with J gene TRBJ2-1; D ambiguous. Per the germline V gene, CDR1 is DFQATT and CDR2 is SNEGSKA (reference sequence). V gave up 6 bases and J gave up 2 bases, with 17 bases separating them. This CDR3 is built from 15 residues. CDR3 sequence: CSADTEAKPYNEQFF. The CDR3 DNA reads TGCAGTGCCGACACAGAGGCGAAACCCTACAATGAGCAGTTCTTC.

This clonotype was seen at least ten times. CDR3 DNA: TGTGCCAGCAGCGTATCGGGCCAAAACACCGGGGAGCTGTTTTTT. Its translation: CASSVSGQNTGELFF. The chain combines TRBV9 with TRBJ2-2; D remains unclear. The length of the CDR3 is 15 residues. Per germline, CDR1 SGDLS and CDR2 YYNGEE. V was trimmed by 1 base and J by 2 bases, leaving 9 bases between them.

This clonotype was found many times. This chain links TRBV14 with TRBJ1-6; the match to TRBD1 covers 8 bases. V lost 4 bases, J lost 10 bases, and 12 bases stayed unmatched. The CDR3 is made up of 16 amino acids. From germline, CDR1 is SGHDN and CDR2 FVKESK. This chain's CDR3 is CASSPLFDRGRSPLHF. The CDR3, as DNA: TGTGCCAGCAGCCCCCTTTTCGACAGGGGAAGATCACCCCTCCACTTT.